The sequence of this T cell receptor (beta chain) was determined in a study of blood T cells in healthy people across ages. Study-wide findings and caveats: Age showed a roughly linear inverse relationship with TCR beta diversity per million T cells. Expanded clonotype shifts may have been confounded, as the donors had an unknown CMV status.

Details on this clonotype: What it binds is not known.

This CDR3 has 13 amino acids. The V gene's germline CDR1 is DFQATT and CDR2 SNEGSKA (reference sequence). The V and J ends lost 7 bases and 5 bases respectively, with 15 bases between them. With a J-beta primer mix and a sample-barcoded 5' primer, a second PCR ran roughly 7 to 11 cycles. TCRdb reprocessed the 5' RACE reads via MiXCR and lists one record per CDR3 protein. The table has about 1.4 million distinct CDR3 sequences, roughly 59% seen once. This sequence joins TRBV20-1 and TRBJ2-1; TRBD2 is a possible D gene (5 bases). The sequenced material came from blood. This sequence was found in a young man in good health. In nucleotides, the CDR3 is TGCAGTGGCCCCGGGATTTACAACAATGAGCAGTTCTTC. Protein product: CSGPGIYNNEQFF.